This note documents a single TCR beta chain sequence. Its target is not known. Vbeta (60) and Jbeta (13) primers were used in the PCR. Measured with immunoSEQ multiplex PCR; TCRdb has only the in-frame clones, and not every one. Of roughly 100,000 clones listed, around 79% are singletons. The data are from a study of cytomegalovirus exposure and HLA in healthy donors. Study-level background: One earlier analysis, a look at around 170 million T cells, found more than 100 million unique TCR beta sequences.

Study-level findings and limits: The study listed roughly 150 cytomegalovirus-associated TCR beta chains.

The germline V gene encodes CDR1 MNHNS and CDR2 SASEGT. The CDR3 runs 13 residues. V lost 3 bases and J 8 bases, leaving 11 bases between the germline ends. The chain uses TRBV6-1 and TRBJ1-3; D unresolved. The TCR was taken from a man in his 60s in good health and CMV-seronegative. Input material: PBMCs. The CDR3 loop reads CASSESLEDTIYF. CDR3 sequence (DNA): TGTGCCAGCAGTGAGTCTTTGGAGGACACCATATATTTT.